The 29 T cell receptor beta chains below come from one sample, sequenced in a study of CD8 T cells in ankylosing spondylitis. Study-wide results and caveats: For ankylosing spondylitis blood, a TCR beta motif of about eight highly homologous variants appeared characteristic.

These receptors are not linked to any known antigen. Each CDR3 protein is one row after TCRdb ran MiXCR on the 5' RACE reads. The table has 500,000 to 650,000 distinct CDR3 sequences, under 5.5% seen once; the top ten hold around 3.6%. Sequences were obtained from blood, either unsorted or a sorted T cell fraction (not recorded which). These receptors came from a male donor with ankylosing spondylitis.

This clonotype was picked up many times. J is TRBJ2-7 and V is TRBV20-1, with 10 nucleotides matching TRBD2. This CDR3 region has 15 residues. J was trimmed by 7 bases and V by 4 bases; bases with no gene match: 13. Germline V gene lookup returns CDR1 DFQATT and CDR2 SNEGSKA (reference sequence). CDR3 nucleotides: TGCAGTGCTATCCCCCGAGCGGGAGGGCCGAGGGAGCAGTACTTC. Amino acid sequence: CSAIPRAGGPREQYF.

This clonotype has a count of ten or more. CDR3 coding DNA: TGCGCCAGCAGCCCGGGACTAGACCGCACCGGGGAGCTGTTTTTT. This translates into CASSPGLDRTGELFF. The genes are TRBV5-1 and TRBJ2-2, with 8 positions matching TRBD2. V shed 4 bases, J shed 4 bases, and the junction held 6 bases outside the gene matches. The germline gives CDR1 SGHRS, CDR2 YFSETQ. CDR3 length equals 15 residues.

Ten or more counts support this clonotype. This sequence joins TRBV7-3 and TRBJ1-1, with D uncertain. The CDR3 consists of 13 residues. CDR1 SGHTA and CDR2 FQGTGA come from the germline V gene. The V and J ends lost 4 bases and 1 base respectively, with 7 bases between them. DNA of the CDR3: TGTGCCAGCAGCTCCTCAGGGAACACTGAAGCTTTCTTT. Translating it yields CASSSSGNTEAFF.

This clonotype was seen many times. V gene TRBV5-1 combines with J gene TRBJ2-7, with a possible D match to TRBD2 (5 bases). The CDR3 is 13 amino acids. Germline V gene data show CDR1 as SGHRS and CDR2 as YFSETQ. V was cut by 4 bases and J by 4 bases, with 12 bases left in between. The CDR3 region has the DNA TGCGCCAGCAGCCTTTCTAGCAAGTACGAGCAGTACTTC. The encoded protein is CASSLSSKYEQYF. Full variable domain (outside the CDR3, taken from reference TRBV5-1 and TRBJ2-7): KAGVTQTPRYLIKTRGQQVTLSCSPISGHRSVSWYQQTPGQGLQFLFEYFSETQRNKGNFPGRFSGRQFSNSRSEMNVSTLELGDSALYLCASSLSSKYEQYFGPGTRLTVT.

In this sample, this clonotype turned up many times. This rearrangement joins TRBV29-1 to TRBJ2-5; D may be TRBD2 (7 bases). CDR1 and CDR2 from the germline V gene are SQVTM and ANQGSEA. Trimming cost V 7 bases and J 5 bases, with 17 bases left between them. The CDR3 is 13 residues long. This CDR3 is CSAQRGRGETQYF. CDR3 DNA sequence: TGCAGCGCTCAAAGGGGGAGGGGGGAGACCCAGTACTTC.

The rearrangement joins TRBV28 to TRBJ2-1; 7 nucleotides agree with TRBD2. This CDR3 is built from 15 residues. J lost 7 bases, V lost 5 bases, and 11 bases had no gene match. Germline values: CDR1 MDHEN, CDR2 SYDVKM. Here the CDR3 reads CASSPWGGGKNEQFF. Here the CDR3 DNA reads TGTGCCAGCAGTCCCTGGGGGGGGGGAAAGAATGAGCAGTTCTTC.

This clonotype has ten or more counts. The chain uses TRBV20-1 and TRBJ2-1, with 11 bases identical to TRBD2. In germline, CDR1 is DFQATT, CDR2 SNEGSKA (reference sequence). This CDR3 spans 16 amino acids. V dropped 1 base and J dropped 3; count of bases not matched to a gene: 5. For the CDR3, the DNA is TGCAGTGCTAGAGTTGCTAGCGGGAGGTACTACAATGAGCAGTTCTTC. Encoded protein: CSARVASGRYYNEQFF.

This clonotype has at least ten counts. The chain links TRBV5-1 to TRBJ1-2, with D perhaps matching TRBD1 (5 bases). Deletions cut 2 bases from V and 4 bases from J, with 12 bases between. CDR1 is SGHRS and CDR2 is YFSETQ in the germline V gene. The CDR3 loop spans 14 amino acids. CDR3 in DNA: TGCGCCAGCAGCTTAAGGGACCGTCTCTATGGCTACACCTTC. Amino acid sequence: CASSLRDRLYGYTF. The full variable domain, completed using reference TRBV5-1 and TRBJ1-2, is KAGVTQTPRYLIKTRGQQVTLSCSPISGHRSVSWYQQTPGQGLQFLFEYFSETQRNKGNFPGRFSGRQFSNSRSEMNVSTLELGDSALYLCASSLRDRLYGYTFGSGTRLTVV.

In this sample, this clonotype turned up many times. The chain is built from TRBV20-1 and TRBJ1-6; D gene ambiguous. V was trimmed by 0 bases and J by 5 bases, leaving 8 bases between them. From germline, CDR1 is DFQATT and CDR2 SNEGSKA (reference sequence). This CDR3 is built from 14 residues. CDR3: CSARDPDDNSPLHF. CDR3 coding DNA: TGCAGTGCTAGAGATCCGGATGATAATTCACCCCTCCACTTT.

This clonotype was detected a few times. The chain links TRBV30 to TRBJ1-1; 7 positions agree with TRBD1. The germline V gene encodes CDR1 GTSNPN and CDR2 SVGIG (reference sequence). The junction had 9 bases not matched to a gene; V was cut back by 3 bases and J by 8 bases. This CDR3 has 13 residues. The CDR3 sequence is CAWRDRWVREAFF. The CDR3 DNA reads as TGTGCCTGGAGGGACAGGTGGGTGAGAGAAGCTTTCTTT.

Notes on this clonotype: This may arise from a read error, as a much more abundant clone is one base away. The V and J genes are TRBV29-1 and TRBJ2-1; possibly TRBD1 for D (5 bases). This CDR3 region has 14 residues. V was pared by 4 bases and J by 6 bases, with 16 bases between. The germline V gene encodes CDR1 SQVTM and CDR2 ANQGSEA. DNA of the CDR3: TGCAGCGTTGGCCCACAGGCCTCCCCCAATGAGCAGTTCTTC. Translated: CSVGPQASPNEQFF.

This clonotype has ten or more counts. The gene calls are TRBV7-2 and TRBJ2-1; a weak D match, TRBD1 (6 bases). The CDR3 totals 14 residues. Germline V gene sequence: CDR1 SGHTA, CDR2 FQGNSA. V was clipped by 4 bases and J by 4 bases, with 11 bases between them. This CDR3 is CASSSQGLYNEQFF. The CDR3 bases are TGTGCCAGCAGCTCACAGGGTTTGTACAATGAGCAGTTCTTC.

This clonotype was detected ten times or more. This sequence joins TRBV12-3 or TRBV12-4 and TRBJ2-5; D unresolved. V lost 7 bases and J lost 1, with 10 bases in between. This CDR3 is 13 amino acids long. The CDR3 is CASTTTTQETQYF. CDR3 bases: TGTGCCAGCACCACGACCACCCAAGAGACCCAGTACTTC.

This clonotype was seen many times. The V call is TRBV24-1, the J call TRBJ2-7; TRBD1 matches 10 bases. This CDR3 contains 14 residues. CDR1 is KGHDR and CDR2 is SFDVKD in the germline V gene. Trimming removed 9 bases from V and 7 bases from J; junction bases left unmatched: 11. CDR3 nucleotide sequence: TGTGCCACCGCAGGGACAGGGGAGTATTCGGAGCAGTACTTC. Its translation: CATAGTGEYSEQYF.

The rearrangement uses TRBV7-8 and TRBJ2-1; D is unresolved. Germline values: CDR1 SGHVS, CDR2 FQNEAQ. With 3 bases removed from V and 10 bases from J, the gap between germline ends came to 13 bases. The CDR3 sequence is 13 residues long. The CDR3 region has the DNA TGTGCCAGCAGCTTCACAGCGAGTGGAGAGCAGTTCTTC. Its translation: CASSFTASGEQFF.

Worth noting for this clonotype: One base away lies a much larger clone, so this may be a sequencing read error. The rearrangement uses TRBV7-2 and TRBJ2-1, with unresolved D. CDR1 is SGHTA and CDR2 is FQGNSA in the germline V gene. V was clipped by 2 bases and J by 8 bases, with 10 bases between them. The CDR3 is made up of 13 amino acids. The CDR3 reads CASSLSPHDEQFF. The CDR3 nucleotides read TGTGCCAGCAGCTTATCGCCCCACGATGAGCAGTTCTTC. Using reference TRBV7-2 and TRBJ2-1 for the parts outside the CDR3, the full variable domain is GAGVSQSPSNKVTEKGKDVELRCDPISGHTALYWYRQSLGQGLEFLIYFQGNSAPDKSGLPSDRFSAERTGGSVSTLTIQRTQQEDSAVYLCASSLSPHDEQFFGPGTRLTVL.

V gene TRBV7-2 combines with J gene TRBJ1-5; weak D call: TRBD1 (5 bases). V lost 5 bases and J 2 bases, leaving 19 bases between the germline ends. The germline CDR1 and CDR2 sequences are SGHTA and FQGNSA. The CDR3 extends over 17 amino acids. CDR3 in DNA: TGTGCCAGCAGCCAAACCCCCGGGGACTGGGGCAATCAGCCCCAGCATTTT. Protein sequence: CASSQTPGDWGNQPQHF.

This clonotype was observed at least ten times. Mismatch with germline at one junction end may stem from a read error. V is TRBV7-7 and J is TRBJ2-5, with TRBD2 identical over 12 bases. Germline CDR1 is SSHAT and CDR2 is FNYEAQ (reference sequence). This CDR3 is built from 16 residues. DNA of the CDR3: TGTGCTAGCAGCAAGGGACTAGCGGGCCTCCAAGAGACCCAGTACTTC. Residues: CASSKGLAGLQETQYF.

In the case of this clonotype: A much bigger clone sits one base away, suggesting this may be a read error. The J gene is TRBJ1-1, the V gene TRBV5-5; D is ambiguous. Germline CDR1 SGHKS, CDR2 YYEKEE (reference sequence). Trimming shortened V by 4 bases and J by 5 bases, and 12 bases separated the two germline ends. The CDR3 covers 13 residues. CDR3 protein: CASSDGRVTEAFF. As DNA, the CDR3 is TGTGCCAGCAGCGACGGACGGGTAACTGAAGCTTTCTTT.

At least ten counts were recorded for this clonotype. This CDR3 reads CSVRRDGNEQFF. The CDR3 DNA sequence: TGCAGCGTTCGACGGGACGGCAATGAGCAGTTCTTC. The gene calls are TRBV29-1 and TRBJ2-1; possibly TRBD1 or TRBD2 for D (5 bases each). CDR3 length equals 12 residues. Germline values: CDR1 SQVTM, CDR2 ANQGSEA. The V and J ends lost 5 bases and 6 bases respectively, with 11 bases between them.

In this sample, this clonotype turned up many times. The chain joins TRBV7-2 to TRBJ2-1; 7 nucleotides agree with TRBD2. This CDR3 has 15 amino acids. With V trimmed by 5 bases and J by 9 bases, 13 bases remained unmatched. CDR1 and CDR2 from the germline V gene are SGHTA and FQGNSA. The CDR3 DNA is TGTGCCAGCAGCAAGGGGACTACCTATTATGGTGAGCAGTTCTTC. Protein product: CASSKGTTYYGEQFF.

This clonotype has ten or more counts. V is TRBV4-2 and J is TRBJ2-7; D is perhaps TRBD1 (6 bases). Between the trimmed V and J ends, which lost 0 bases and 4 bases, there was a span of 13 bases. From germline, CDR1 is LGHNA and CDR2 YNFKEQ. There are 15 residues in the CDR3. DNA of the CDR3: TGTGCCAGCAGCCAAGAATTTTGGGGGCCATACGAGCAGTACTTC. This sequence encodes CASSQEFWGPYEQYF.

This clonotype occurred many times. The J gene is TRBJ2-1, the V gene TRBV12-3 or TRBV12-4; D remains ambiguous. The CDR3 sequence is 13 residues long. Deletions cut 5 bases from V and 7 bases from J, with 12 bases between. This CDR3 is CASSTQIWNEQFF. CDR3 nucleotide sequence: TGTGCCAGCAGTACCCAGATCTGGAATGAGCAGTTCTTC.

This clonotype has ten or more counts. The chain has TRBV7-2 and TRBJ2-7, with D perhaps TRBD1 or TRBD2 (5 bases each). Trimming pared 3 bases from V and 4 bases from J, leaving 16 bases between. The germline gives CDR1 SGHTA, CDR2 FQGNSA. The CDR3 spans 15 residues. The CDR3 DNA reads TGTGCCAGCAGCTTGGGACGAGGGGCCGAGTACGAGCAGTACTTC. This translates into CASSLGRGAEYEQYF.

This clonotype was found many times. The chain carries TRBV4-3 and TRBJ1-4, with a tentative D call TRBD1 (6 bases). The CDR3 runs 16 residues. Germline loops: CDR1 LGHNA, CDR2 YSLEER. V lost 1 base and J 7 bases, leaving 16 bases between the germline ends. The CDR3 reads CASSQGLKGDGEKLFF. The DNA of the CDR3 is TGCGCCAGCAGCCAAGGATTGAAGGGGGACGGTGAAAAACTGTTTTTT.

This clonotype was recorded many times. As DNA, the CDR3 is TGCAGTGCTAGAGATGGGGCACCCGGGAGCTATGGCTACACCTTC. Translated: CSARDGAPGSYGYTF. This rearrangement joins TRBV20-1 to TRBJ1-2, with a possible D match to TRBD1 (5 bases). This CDR3 has 15 residues. The V gene's germline CDR1 is DFQATT and CDR2 SNEGSKA (reference sequence). Trimming removed 0 bases from V and 4 bases from J, with 15 bases in between.

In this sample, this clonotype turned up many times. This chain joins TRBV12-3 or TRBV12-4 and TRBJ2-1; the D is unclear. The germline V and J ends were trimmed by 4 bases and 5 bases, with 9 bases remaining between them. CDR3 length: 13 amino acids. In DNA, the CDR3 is TGTGCCAGCAGTTCGGGCCTAGACAATGAGCAGTTCTTC. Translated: CASSSGLDNEQFF.

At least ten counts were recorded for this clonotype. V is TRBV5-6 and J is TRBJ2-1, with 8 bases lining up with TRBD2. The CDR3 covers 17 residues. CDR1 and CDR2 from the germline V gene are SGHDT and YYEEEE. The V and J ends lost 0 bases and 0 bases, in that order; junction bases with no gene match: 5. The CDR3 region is CASSLGASGFSYNEQFF. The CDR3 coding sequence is TGTGCCAGCAGCTTGGGGGCTAGCGGGTTCTCCTACAATGAGCAGTTCTTC.

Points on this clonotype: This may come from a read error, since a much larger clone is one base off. CDR3 sequence (DNA): TGCGCCAGCAGCTTATCTTACGTGGGTGGCTACACCTTC. As protein: CASSLSYVGGYTF. This chain links TRBV5-1 with TRBJ1-2, with D uncertain. The V gene lost 2 bases and the J gene lost 7 bases, with 12 bases spanning the gap. This CDR3 comprises 13 residues. In germline, CDR1 is SGHRS, CDR2 YFSETQ.